This T cell receptor (beta chain) was recovered during a study of T-cell reconstitution after alpha-beta-depleted transplantation in children. Study-level results: Newly generated T cells supplied most T-cell counts and diversity one year post-transplant. The study reportedly traced alpha-beta T cells about two months after transplant to several hundred expanded graft clones. High day-60 TCRbeta diversity in some patients came from surviving recipient T cells and thymic progenitors.

This clonotype came up a few times. Its target is not known. This CDR3 has 15 amino acids. Germline-derived CDR1 and CDR2 are KGHSH and LQKENI. Trimming cost V 3 bases and J 5 bases, with 16 bases left between them. As it was prepared, the TCRbeta library received unique molecular identifiers. TCRdb recomputed calls from the PCR reads with MiXCR, one row per CDR3 protein. The sample has approximately 300,000 distinct CDR3 sequences; 6% to 10% are singletons. The TCR was taken from a female patient between 2 and 15 years old who had a stem cell transplant for Fanconi anemia, so the T cells may come from the graft donor. Source: peripheral blood, taken 360 days after TCRalphabeta/CD19-depleted stem cell transplant. J is TRBJ2-5 and V is TRBV18; the D gene is possibly TRBD1 (6 bases). The CDR3 here is CASSPSTGPRETQYF. CDR3 DNA sequence: TGTGCCAGCTCACCCTCGACAGGTCCTCGGGAGACCCAGTACTTC.